This T cell receptor (beta chain) was obtained from a study of beta chain features in type 1 diabetes (dated by TCRdb to 2016 to 2018). A note on the overall study: Mean age, gender distribution, total cell number and subset yield did not differ between patients and healthy donors. Whereas all 28 donors provided naive and central memory subsets, regulatory and stem cell-like memory subsets were isolated from just 8 patients and roughly eight healthy donors. A total of over 95,000,000 sorted cells were examined across all samples, and RNA yield correlated strongly with the number of cells per subset. In the study, recently diagnosed type 1 diabetes patients and matched healthy donors were compared on the TCRB repertoires of their sorted circulating CD4+ T cell subsets.

Each donor gave one peripheral blood draw, averaging approximately 110 mL, which was collected into heparinised tubes. Naive, central memory, regulatory and stem cell-like memory CD4+ T cells were sorted on a BD FACSAria II using a panel including CD45RO, CCR7, CD25, CD127, CD95 and CD27. Every sorted population had a purity above 95%. PBMCs were isolated right away by Lymphoprep density gradient centrifugation and were stained directly, without culture. So that batch effects would be minimized, each experiment stained and sorted samples in pairs, pairing one healthy donor with one patient. This clone occurred a few times. Its antigen specificity is not known. Base qualities are missing; no much larger clone stands one base away. Broad study findings and their caveats: Because cDNA was sequenced instead of genomic DNA, highly expressing activated cells could be over-represented, though the groups showed no difference in activation or CD3 levels. Type 1 diabetes patients showed a moderate but significant shortening of TCRB CDR3 length in all four CD4+ subsets. PCR might favor shorter templates, but patient and control samples were amplified and corrected together, so any skew would affect both groups equally. Naive, central memory and regulatory TCRB repertoires appeared more similar among patients than among healthy donors. Fewer insertions and more nucleotide deletions at VDJ recombination sites were observed in patients with type 1 diabetes, implying thymic rearrangement abnormalities. Only small numbers of individuals were included in the HLA sub-analyses, which left unresolved whether HLA type had any influence on TCRB rearrangement.

The entire amount of isolated RNA was reverse transcribed using the High Capacity cDNA Reverse Transcription Kit, so the sequenced TCRB transcripts were expressed ones. Deep immunoSEQ sequencing was applied to naive, central memory and regulatory T cell samples, giving an average of roughly 3.5 million total reads per sample. After sorted cells were lysed in RLT buffer, RNA was extracted with DNase-treated RNeasy Micro or Mini kits, with the choice depending on cell number. Each cell subset was processed on its own to prevent cross-contamination, while patient and healthy donor samples were processed together. TCRB sequences were amplified from cDNA with the immunoSEQ multiplex PCR, producing 87-bp fragments spanning the CDR3 region. Sequencing of the amplicons was performed on the Illumina HiSeq platform. Turning to the authors' computational methods: PCR bias was corrected computationally using synthetic template baselines, and reads within Hamming distance 2 were collapsed, with unmergeable singletons discarded. Reads were aligned against IMGT to assign V, D and J genes, CDR3 length and insertions or deletions at six rearrangement sites. Within each subset, clonotype counts were normalized to sorted cell number, and only after that were true diversity and Gini coefficients computed with the tcR R package. Repertoire sharing was quantified using the overlap coefficient calculated on TCRB nucleotide sequences. Out-of-frame TCRB sequences from naive cells were analyzed to stand in for the pre-selection repertoire. TCRdb carries this immuneACCESS record with in-frame sequences only. Its versions omit some clonotypes, under half of them owing to an unresolved V gene in the studies checked, with the rest unexplained. Clone size and the V and J calls come from that table; the DNA yielded D and trimming. The sample table holds roughly 330,000 clones, of which roughly 12% were seen once. The top ten clonotypes cover about 0.016% of the sample.

The germline V gene gives CDR1 as SNHLY and CDR2 as FYNNEI. The CDR3 numbers 14 residues from cysteine through phenylalanine. The entry retains the CDR3 DNA only, 42 bases that are in frame from base 1. For this chain, trimming is 6 bases at the V end and 2 bases at the J end, and the number of junction bases without a gene match is 7. This clonotype was obtained from a woman under 30 with type 1 diabetes. Source material: naive CD4+ T cells from blood. Per the publication, the cell subset or site label means: true naive CD4+ T cells. This chain joins TRBV2 to TRBJ2-7, and TRBD1 aligns with 7 junction nucleotides. The CDR3 region: CASREQGLTYEQYF. In nucleotides, the sequence is TGTGCCAGCAGGGAACAGGGGTTGACCTACGAGCAGTACTTC.